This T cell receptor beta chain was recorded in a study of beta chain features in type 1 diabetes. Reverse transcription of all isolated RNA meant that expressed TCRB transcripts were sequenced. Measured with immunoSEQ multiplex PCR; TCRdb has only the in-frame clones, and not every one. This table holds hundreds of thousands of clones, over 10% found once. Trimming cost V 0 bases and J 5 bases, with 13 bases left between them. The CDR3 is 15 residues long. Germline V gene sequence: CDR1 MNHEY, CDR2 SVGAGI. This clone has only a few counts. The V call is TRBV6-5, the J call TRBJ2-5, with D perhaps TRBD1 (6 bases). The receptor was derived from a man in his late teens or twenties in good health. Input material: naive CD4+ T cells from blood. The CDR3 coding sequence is TGTGCCAGCAGTTACTCGCCAGGGGCCGGGGAGACCCAGTACTTC. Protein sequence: CASSYSPGAGETQYF.